These 11 T cell receptor beta chains share one sample of origin, sequenced in a study of T-cell memory formation after mild COVID-19. TCRdb re-called the 5' RACE reads with MiXCR, one entry per CDR3 protein. The sample has hundreds of thousands of distinct CDR3 sequences, less than 9.5% seen once; the top ten hold 20% to 25%. Sample: PBMCs or a T cell subset sorted from them (not recorded which). The receptor set was obtained from a man aged 18-30 years who had mild COVID-19 (a few samples of this study predate the infection). Cell type and time point are not known.

The chain employs TRBV12-3 or TRBV12-4 and TRBJ1-1; D is undetermined. CDR3 length equals 16 residues. With 3 bases removed from V and 2 bases from J, the gap between germline ends came to 16 bases. The CDR3 sequence is CASSFDRNRANTEAFF. As DNA, the CDR3 is TGTGCCAGCAGTTTCGACCGTAATAGGGCCAACACTGAAGCTTTCTTT.

As DNA, the CDR3 is TGTGCCAGTAGTCGGACAGGGAATGGGTTGGATGAGCAGTTCTTC. It encodes CASSRTGNGLDEQFF. The chain recombines TRBV19 with TRBJ2-1; 8 bases are shared with TRBD1. The trim removed 5 bases at V and 8 bases at J, leaving 11 bases unmatched. The CDR3 consists of 15 residues. CDR1 LNHDA and CDR2 SQIVND come from the germline V gene (reference sequence).

A few counts support this clonotype. The genes are TRBV11-2 and TRBJ1-2, with TRBD1 matching over 9 bases. J was trimmed by 8 bases and V by 5 bases; bases with no gene match: 12. This CDR3 is 15 amino acids long. The germline V gene has CDR1 SGHAT and CDR2 FQNNGV. CDR3 sequence (DNA): TGTGCCAGCAGCCCGCTCACGACAGGGGGAACCGGCTACACCTTC. Translation: CASSPLTTGGTGYTF.

The CDR3 DNA reads TGCGCCAGCAGCCCCTCGGCGGGGGGTCTGGAGACCCAGTACTTC. Its translation: CASSPSAGGLETQYF. The rearrangement uses TRBV5-1 and TRBJ2-5, with 8 bases identical to TRBD2. Germline V gives CDR1 SGHRS, CDR2 YFSETQ. The trim removed 4 bases at V and 5 bases at J, leaving 10 bases unmatched. The CDR3 runs 15 residues. The full variable domain, with the rest looked up from reference TRBV5-1 and TRBJ2-5, is KAGVTQTPRYLIKTRGQQVTLSCSPISGHRSVSWYQQTPGQGLQFLFEYFSETQRNKGNFPGRFSGRQFSNSRSEMNVSTLELGDSALYLCASSPSAGGLETQYFGPGTRLLVL.

This clonotype was picked up many times. The chain carries TRBV5-1 and TRBJ2-3; tentative D call: TRBD1 (5 bases). Germline V gives CDR1 SGHRS, CDR2 YFSETQ. The CDR3 length is 12 residues. The V and J ends lost 0 bases and 6 bases respectively, with 5 bases between them. The CDR3, as DNA: TGCGCCAGCAGCTTGGAGGGGGATACGCAGTATTTT. It encodes CASSLEGDTQYF.

This clonotype was seen ten or more times. The V gene is TRBV29-1, the J gene TRBJ2-7, with D perhaps assigned TRBD1 or TRBD2 (5 bases each). Between the trimmed V and J ends, which lost 8 bases and 0 bases, there was a span of 14 bases. The germline V gene has CDR1 SQVTM and CDR2 ANQGSEA. CDR3 length equals 13 residues. In DNA, the CDR3 is TGCAGCCGAGGGGACGGACGCTCCTACGAGCAGTACGTC. This sequence encodes CSRGDGRSYEQYV.

In its sample, this clonotype was seen a few times. This chain connects TRBV19 to TRBJ1-1; D remains unclear. This CDR3 spans 12 amino acids. The germline V gene encodes CDR1 LNHDA and CDR2 SQIVND (reference sequence). V lost 5 bases and J lost 6, with 10 bases in between. As DNA, the CDR3 is TGTGCCAGTAGTTGGCTAGCGGCTGAAGCTTTCTTT. Its protein is CASSWLAAEAFF.

This clonotype has more than one count but fewer than ten. The rearrangement links TRBV5-1 to TRBJ2-6, with D unclear. V dropped 4 bases and J dropped 0 bases, with 8 bases sitting between them. Per germline, CDR1 SGHRS and CDR2 YFSETQ. This CDR3 has 15 residues. CDR3 in amino acids: CASSPGHSGANVLTF. The DNA of the CDR3 is TGCGCCAGCAGCCCCGGGCACTCTGGGGCCAACGTCCTGACTTTC.

There are a few counts of this clonotype. This rearrangement joins TRBV25-1 to TRBJ2-3, with D perhaps being TRBD1 or TRBD2 (5 bases each). CDR3 length: 14 residues. The germline V gene encodes CDR1 MGHDK and CDR2 SYGVNS. The V gene lost 6 bases and the J gene lost 2 bases, with 12 bases spanning the gap. The CDR3 loop reads CASSQGRSTDTQYF. The CDR3 nucleotides read TGTGCCAGCAGCCAGGGACGGTCCACAGATACGCAGTATTTT.

At least ten counts were recorded for this clonotype. This sequence joins TRBV6-5 and TRBJ1-5; no clear D gene. Germline-derived CDR1 and CDR2 are MNHEY and SVGAGI. The CDR3 has 14 amino acids. Trimming pared 6 bases from V and 1 base from J, leaving 10 bases between. The DNA of the CDR3 is TGTGCCAGCAGGTCCGGTGGGAGCAATCAGCCCCAGCATTTT. Residues: CASRSGGSNQPQHF.

The V call is TRBV7-2, the J call TRBJ2-5; 12 nucleotides line up with TRBD2. The CDR3 consists of 18 residues. The junction had 10 bases not matched to a gene; V was cut back by 3 bases and J by 2 bases. Germline lookup yields CDR1 SGHTA and CDR2 FQGNSA. The CDR3, as DNA: TGTGCCAGCAGCTTCCTAAGACTAGCGGGGGCCCTTCAAGAGACCCAGTACTTC. It encodes CASSFLRLAGALQETQYF.